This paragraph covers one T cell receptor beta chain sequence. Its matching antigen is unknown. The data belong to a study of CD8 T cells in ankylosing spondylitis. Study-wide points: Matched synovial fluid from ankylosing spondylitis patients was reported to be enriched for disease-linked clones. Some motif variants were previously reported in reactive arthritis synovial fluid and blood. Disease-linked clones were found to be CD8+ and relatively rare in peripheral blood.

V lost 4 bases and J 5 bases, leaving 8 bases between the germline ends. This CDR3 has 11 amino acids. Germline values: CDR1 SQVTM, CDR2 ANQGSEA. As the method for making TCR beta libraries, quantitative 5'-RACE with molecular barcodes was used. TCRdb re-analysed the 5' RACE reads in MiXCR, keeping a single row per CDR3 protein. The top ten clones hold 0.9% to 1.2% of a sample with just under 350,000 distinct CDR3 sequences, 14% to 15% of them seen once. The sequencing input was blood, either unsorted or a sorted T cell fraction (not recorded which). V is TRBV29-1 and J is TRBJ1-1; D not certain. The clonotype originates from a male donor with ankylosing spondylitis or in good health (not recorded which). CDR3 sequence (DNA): TGCAGCGTTGCGGGGATTACTGAAGCTTTCTTT. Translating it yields CSVAGITEAFF.